This T cell receptor beta chain was sequenced during a study of T cell changes during pregnancy in multiple sclerosis. The CDR3 sequence is 17 residues long. The V gene's germline CDR1 is SGHNT and CDR2 YENEEA. V was clipped by 0 bases and J by 8 bases; unmatched bases: 12. The repertoire was sequenced with immunoSEQ multiplex PCR; TCRdb's copy has only in-frame clones and lacks some. The profile shows approximately 30,000 clones, under 90% of them singletons. Sequences were derived from CD4+ T cells from peripheral blood mononuclear cells, sampled in the first trimester of pregnancy. The chain links TRBV11-3 to TRBJ1-4, with TRBD1 matching over 7 bases. The clonotype originates from a female donor in good health, enrolled as a control in a pregnancy study. The DNA of the CDR3 is TGTGCCAGCAGCTTAGAAATCAGGGGGGTCCGGAGCGAAAAACTGTTTTTT. As protein: CASSLEIRGVRSEKLFF.